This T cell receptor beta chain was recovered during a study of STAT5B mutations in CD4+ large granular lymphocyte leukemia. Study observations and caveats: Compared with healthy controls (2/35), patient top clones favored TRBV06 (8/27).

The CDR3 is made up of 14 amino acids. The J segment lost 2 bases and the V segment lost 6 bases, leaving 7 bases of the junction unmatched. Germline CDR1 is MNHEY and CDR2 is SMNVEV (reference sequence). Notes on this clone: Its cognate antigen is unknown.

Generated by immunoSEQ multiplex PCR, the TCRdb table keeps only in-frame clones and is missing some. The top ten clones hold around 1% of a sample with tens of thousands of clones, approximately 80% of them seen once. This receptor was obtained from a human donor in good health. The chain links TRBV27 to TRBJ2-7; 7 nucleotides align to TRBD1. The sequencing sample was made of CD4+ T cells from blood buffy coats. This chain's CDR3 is CASRYRDSAYEQYF. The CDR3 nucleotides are TGTGCCAGCAGGTACCGGGACAGTGCCTACGAGCAGTACTTC.